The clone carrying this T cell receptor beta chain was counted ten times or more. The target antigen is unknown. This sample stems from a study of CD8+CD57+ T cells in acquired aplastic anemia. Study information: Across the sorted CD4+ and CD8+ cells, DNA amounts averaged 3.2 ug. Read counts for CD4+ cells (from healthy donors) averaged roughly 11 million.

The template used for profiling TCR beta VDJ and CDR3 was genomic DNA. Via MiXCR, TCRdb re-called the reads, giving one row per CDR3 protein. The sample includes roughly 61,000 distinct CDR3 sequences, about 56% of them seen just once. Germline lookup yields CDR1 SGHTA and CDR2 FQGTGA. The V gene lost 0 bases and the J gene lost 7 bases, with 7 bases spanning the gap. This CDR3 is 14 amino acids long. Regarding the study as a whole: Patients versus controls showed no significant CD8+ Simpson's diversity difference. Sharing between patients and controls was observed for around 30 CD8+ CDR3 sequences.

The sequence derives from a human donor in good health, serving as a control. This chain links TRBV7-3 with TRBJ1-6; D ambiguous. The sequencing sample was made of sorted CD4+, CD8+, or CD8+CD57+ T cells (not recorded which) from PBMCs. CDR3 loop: CASSLTPENSPLHF. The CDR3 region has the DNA TGTGCCAGCAGCTTAACCCCAGAGAATTCACCCCTCCACTTT.